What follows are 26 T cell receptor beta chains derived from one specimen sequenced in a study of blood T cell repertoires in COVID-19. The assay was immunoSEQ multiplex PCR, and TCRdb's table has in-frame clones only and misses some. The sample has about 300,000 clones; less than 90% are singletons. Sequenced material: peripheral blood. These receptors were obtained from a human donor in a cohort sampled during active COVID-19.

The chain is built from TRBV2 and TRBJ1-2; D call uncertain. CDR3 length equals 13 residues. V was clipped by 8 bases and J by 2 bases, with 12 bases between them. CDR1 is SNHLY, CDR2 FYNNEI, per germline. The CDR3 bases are TGTGCCAGCCAGAGGGAAGGGAACTATGGCTACACCTTC. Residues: CASQREGNYGYTF.

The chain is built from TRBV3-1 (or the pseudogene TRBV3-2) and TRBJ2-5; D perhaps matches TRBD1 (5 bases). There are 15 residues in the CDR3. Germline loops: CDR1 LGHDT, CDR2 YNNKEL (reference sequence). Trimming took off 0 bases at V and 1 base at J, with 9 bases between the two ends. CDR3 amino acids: CASSQDWTTQETQYF. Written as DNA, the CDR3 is TGTGCCAGCAGCCAAGATTGGACAACCCAAGAGACCCAGTACTTC.

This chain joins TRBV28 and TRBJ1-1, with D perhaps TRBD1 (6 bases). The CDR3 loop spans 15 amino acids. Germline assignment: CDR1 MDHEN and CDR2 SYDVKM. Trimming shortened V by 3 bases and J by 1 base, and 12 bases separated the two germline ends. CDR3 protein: CASSFLDRQNTEAFF. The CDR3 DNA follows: TGTGCCAGCAGTTTTCTAGACAGGCAGAACACTGAAGCTTTCTTT.

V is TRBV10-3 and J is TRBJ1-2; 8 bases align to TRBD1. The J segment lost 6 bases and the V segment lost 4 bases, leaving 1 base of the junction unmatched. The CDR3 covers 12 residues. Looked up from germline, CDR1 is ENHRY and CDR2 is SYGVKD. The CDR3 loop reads CAISGDRNGYTF. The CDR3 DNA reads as TGTGCCATCAGTGGGGACAGGAATGGCTACACCTTC.

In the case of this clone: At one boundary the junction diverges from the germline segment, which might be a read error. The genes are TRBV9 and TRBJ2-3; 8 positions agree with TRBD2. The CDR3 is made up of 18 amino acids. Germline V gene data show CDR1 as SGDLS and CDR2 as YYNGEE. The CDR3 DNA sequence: TGCGCCAGCAGCGTAGCTACGTCCGGGGGGGGATTCACAGATACGCAGTATTTT. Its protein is CASSVATSGGGFTDTQYF.

The CDR3 region has the DNA TGTGCCAGCAGCCCCCGGCTAGCGGGCGGGGAGCTGTTTTTT. Residues: CASSPRLAGGELFF. This rearrangement joins TRBV7-2 to TRBJ2-2, with 8 bases lining up with TRBD2. Germline CDR1 and CDR2: SGHTA and FQGNSA. V was pared by 5 bases and J by 7 bases, with 6 bases of the junction left unmatched. CDR3 length equals 14 residues.

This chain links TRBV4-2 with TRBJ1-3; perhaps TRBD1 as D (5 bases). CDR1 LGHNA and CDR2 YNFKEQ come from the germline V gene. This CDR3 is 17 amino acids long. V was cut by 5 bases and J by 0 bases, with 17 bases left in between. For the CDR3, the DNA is TGTGCCAGCAGCAGAGATGTGGGGCTGGCCTCTGGAAACACCATATATTTT. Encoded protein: CASSRDVGLASGNTIYF.

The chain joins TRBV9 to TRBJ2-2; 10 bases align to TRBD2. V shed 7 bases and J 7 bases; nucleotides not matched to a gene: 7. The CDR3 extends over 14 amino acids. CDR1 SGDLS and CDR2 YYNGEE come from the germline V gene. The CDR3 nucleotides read TGTGCCAGCGGGCAGCGGGAGGGAAACGGGGAGCTGTTTTTT. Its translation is CASGQREGNGELFF.

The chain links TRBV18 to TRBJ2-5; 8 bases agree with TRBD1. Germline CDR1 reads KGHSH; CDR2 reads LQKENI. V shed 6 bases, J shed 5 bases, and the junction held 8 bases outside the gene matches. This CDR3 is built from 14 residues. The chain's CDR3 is CASSPRQGLETQYF. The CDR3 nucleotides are TGTGCCAGCTCCCCCCGACAGGGGCTGGAGACCCAGTACTTC.

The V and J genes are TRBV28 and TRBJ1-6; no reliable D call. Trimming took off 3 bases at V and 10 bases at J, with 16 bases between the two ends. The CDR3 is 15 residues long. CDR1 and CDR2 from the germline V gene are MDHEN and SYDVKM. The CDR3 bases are TGTGCCAGCAGTTTCGAACCCGTATATAGATCACCCCTCCACTTT. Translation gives CASSFEPVYRSPLHF.

The CDR3 region has the DNA TGTGCCTGGAATTATTGGGGGCGCCGGGAGACCCAGTACTTC. Amino acids: CAWNYWGRRETQYF. V gene TRBV30 combines with J gene TRBJ2-5; TRBD1 is a possible D gene (6 bases). This CDR3 is built from 14 residues. The germline CDR1 and CDR2 sequences are GTSNPN and SVGIG (reference sequence). V was trimmed by 4 bases and J by 5 bases, leaving 17 bases between them.

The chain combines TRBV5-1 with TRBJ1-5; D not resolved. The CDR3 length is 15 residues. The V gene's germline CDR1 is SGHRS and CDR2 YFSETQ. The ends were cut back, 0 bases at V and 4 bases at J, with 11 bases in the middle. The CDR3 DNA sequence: TGCGCCAGCAGCTTGGACGGGAGAGGGAATCAGCCCCAGCATTTT. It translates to CASSLDGRGNQPQHF.

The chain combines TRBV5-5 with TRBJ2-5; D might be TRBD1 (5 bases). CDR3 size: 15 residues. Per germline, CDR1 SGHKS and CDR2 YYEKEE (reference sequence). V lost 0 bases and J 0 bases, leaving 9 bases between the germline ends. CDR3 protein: CASSLEGVHQETQYF. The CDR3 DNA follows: TGTGCCAGCAGCTTGGAAGGGGTCCACCAAGAGACCCAGTACTTC.

Here the CDR3 DNA reads TGCAGCGCCGCGACAGGGGTCAATCAGCCCCAGCATTTT. This translates into CSAATGVNQPQHF. The rearrangement joins TRBV29-1 to TRBJ1-5, with 8 nucleotides matching TRBD1. V lost 7 bases and J lost 3; bases outside the gene matches: 5. Germline CDR1 and CDR2: SQVTM and ANQGSEA. This CDR3 is 13 amino acids long.

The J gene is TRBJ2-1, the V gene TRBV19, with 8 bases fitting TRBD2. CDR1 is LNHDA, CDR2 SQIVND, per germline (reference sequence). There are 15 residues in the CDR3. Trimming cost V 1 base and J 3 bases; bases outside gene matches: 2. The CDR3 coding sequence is TGTGCCAGTAGTATAGCGGGAGGGTTCTACAATGAGCAGTTCTTC. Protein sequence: CASSIAGGFYNEQFF.

CDR3 sequence (DNA): TGCGCCAGCAGCTTGGTGCGGCTAGCGGGAGGAAGGGGGGTCTACAATGAGCAGTTCTTC. Its translation: CASSLVRLAGGRGVYNEQFF. The J gene is TRBJ2-1, the V gene TRBV5-1; 11 bases agree with TRBD2. V was clipped by 0 bases and J by 3 bases; unmatched bases: 14. The CDR3 runs to 20 residues. The germline gives CDR1 SGHRS, CDR2 YFSETQ.

CDR3 region: CASISQGRGGAFF. CDR3 bases: TGTGCCAGCATCTCACAGGGGCGAGGAGGAGCTTTCTTT. The chain uses TRBV25-1 and TRBJ1-1; 7 bases fit TRBD1. Germline CDR1 MGHDK, CDR2 SYGVNS. The V segment lost 7 bases and the J segment 10 bases; nucleotides outside the gene matches: 12. CDR3 size: 13 residues.

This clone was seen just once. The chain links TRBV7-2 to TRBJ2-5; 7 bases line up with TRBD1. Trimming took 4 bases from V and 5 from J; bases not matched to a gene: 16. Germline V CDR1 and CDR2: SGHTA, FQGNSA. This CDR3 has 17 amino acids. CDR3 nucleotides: TGTGCCAGCAGCTCTCTTCCTGGACAGGTCTTTGTGGAGACCCAGTACTTC. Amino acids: CASSSLPGQVFVETQYF.

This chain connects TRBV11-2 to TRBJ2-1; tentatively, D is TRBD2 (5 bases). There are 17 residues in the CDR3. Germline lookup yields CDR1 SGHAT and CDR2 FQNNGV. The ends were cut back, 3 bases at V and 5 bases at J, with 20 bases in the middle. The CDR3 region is CASSFRIASLADNEQFF. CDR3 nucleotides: TGTGCCAGCAGCTTCAGGATAGCTAGCCTCGCTGACAATGAGCAGTTCTTC.

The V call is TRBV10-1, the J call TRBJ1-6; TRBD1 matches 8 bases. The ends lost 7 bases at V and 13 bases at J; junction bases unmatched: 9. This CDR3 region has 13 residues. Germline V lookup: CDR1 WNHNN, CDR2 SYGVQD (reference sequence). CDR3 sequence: CASTRTGTSPLHF. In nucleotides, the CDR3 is TGCGCCAGCACCAGGACAGGGACCTCTCCCCTCCACTTT.

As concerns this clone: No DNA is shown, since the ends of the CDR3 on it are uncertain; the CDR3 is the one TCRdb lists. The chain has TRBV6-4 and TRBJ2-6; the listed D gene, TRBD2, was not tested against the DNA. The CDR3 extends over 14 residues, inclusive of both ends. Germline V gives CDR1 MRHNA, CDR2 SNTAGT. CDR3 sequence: CAYNCIPGANVLTF.

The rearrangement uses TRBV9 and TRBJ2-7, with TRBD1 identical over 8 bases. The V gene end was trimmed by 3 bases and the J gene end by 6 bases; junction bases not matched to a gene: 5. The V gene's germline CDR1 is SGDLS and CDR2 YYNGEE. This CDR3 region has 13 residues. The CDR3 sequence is CASSDSGGSEQYF. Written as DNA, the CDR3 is TGTGCCAGCAGCGATTCAGGGGGCAGCGAGCAGTACTTC. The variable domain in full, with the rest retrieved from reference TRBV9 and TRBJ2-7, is DSGVTQTPKHLITATGQRVTLRCSPRSGDLSVYWYQQSLDQGLQFLIQYYNGEERAKGNILERFSAQQFPDLHSELNLSSLELGDSALYFCASSDSGGSEQYFGPGTRLTVT.

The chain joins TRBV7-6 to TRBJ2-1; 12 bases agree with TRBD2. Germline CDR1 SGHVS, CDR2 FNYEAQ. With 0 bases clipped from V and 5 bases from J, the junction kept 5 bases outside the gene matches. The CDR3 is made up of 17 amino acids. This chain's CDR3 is CASSLALAGGGNNEQFF. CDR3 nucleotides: TGTGCCAGCAGCTTAGCCCTAGCGGGAGGGGGTAACAATGAGCAGTTCTTC.

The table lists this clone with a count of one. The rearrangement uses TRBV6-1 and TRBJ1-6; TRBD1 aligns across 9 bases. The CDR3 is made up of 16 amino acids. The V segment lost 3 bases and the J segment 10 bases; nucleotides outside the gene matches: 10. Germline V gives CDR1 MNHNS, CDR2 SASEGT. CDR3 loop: CASSEFSGTGLSPLHF. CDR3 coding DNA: TGTGCCAGCAGTGAGTTCTCCGGGACAGGGCTCTCACCCCTCCACTTT.

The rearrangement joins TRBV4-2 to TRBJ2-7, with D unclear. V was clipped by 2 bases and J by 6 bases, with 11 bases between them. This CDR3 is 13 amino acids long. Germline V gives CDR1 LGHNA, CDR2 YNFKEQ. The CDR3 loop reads CASSQTYPSEQYF. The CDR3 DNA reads TGTGCCAGCAGCCAAACCTACCCTAGCGAGCAGTACTTC.

The CDR3 bases are TGTGCCAGCTCACCCCTGCCGGGACAGGCCCATCAAGGCTACACCTTC. This sequence encodes CASSPLPGQAHQGYTF. V gene TRBV18 combines with J gene TRBJ1-2, with TRBD1 identical over 8 bases. This CDR3 is 16 amino acids long. The V and J ends lost 3 bases and 8 bases, in that order; junction bases with no gene match: 14. The V gene's germline CDR1 is KGHSH and CDR2 LQKENI.